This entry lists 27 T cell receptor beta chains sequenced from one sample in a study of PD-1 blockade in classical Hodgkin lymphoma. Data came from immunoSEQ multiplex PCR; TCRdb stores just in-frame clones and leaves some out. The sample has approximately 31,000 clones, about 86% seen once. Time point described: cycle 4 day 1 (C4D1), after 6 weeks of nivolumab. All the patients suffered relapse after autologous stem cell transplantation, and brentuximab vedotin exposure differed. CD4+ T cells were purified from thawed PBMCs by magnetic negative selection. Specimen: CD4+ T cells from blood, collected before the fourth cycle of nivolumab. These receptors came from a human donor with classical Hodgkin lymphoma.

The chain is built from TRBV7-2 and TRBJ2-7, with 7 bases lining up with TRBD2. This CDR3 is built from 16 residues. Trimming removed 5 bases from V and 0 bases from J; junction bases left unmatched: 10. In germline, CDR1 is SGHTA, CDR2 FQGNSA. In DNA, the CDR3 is TGTGCCAGCAGCATCTGGACTAGTGTTAGCTCCTACGAGCAGTACTTC. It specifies CASSIWTSVSSYEQYF.

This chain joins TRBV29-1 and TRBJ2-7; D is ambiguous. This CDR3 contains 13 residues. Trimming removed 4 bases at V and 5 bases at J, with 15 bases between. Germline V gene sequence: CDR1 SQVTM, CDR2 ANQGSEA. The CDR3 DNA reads TGCAGCGTTGGCGACAATCTTTTGCACGAGCAGTACTTC. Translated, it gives CSVGDNLLHEQYF.

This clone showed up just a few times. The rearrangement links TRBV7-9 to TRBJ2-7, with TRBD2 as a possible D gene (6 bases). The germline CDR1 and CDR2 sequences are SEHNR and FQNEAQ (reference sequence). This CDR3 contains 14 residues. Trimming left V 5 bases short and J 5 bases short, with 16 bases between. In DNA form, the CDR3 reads TGTGCCAGCAGCCCCGCTGGGAGGTTCCACGAGCAGTACTTC. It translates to CASSPAGRFHEQYF.

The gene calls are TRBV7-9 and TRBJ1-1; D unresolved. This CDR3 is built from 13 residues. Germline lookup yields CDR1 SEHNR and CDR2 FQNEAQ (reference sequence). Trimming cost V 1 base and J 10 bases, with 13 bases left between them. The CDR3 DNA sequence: TGTGCCAGCAGCTTAGACCTCTCGGGGAGAGCTTTCTTT. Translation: CASSLDLSGRAFF.

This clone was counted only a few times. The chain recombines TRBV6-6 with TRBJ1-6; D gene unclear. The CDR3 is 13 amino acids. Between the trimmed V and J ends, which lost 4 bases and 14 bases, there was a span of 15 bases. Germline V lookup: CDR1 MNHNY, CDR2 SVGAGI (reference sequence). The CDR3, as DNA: TGTGCCAGCAGTTCCTCCACACTCGGGTCCCTCCACTTT. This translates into CASSSSTLGSLHF.

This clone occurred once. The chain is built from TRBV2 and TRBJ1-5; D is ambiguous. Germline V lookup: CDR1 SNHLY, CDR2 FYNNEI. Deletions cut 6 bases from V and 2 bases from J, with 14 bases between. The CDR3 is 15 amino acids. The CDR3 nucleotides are TGTGCCAGCAGAGCCATAAGTTCGGGCAATCAGCCCCAGCATTTT. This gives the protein CASRAISSGNQPQHF.

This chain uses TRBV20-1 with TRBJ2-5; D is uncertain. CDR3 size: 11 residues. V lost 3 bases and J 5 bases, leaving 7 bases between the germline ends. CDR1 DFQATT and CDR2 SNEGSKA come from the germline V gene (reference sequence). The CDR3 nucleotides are TGCAGTGCTAGTGCGGTGGAGACCCAGTACTTC. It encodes CSASAVETQYF.

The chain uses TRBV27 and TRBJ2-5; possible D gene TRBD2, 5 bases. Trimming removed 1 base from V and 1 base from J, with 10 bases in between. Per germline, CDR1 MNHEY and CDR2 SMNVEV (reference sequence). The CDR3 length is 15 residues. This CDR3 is CASSLYSAAQETQYF. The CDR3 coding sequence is TGTGCCAGCAGTTTATATAGCGCGGCCCAAGAGACCCAGTACTTC.

The DNA of the CDR3 is TGTGCCAGCAGTGGGGCGGCTAACTATGGCTACACCTTC. Translation: CASSGAANYGYTF. The rearrangement joins TRBV6-1 to TRBJ1-2; D gene unclear. Trimming removed 4 bases from V and 0 bases from J, with 6 bases in between. CDR3 size: 13 residues. CDR1 and CDR2 from the germline V gene are MNHNS and SASEGT.

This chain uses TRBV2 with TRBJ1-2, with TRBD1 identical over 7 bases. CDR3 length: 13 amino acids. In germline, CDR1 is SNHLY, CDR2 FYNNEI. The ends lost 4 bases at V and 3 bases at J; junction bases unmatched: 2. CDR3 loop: CASSAGTDYGYTF. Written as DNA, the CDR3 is TGTGCCAGCAGTGCTGGGACAGACTATGGCTACACCTTC.

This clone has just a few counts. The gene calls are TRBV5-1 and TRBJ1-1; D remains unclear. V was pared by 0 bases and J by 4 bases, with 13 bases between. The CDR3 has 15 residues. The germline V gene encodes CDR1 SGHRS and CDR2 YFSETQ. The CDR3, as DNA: TGCGCCAGCAGCTTGGATCGTGGAGGGATCACTGAAGCTTTCTTT. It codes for CASSLDRGGITEAFF.

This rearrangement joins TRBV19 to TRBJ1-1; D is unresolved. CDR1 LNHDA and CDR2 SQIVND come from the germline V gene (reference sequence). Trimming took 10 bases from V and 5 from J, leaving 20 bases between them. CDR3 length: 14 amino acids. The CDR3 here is CANNPRRTWTEAFF. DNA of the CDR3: TGTGCCAACAACCCCCGGCGAACGTGGACTGAAGCTTTCTTT.

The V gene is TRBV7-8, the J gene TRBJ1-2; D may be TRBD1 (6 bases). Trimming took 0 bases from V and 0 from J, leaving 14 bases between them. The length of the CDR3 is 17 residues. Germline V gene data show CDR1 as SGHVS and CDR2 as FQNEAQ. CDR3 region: CASSLARLGGSNYGYTF. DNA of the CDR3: TGTGCCAGCAGCTTAGCGCGATTGGGGGGCTCTAACTATGGCTACACCTTC.

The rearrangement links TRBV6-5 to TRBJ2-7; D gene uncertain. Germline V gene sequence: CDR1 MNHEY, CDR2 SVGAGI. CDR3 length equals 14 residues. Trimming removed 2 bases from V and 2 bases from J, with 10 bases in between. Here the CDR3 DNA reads TGTGCCAGCAGTTACAGGCAGAGACCCTACGAGCAGTACTTC. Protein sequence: CASSYRQRPYEQYF.

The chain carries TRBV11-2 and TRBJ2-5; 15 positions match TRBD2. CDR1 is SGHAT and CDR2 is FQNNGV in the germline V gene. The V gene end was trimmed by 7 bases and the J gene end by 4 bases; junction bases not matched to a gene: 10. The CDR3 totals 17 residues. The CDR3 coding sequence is TGTGCCAGCATGAGGACTAGCGGGGGGGCGGGCGGAGAGACCCAGTACTTC. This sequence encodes CASMRTSGGAGGETQYF.

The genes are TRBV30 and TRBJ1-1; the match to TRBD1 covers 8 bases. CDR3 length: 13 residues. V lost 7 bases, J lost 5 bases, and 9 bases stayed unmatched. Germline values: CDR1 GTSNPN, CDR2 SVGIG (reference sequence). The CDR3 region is CAFLHRGATEAFF. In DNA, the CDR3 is TGTGCCTTCCTGCACAGGGGGGCGACTGAAGCTTTCTTT.

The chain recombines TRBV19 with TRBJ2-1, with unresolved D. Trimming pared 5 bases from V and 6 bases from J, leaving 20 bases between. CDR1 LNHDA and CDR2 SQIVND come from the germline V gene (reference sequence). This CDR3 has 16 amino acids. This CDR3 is CASSSYRFPNPNEQFF. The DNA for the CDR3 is TGTGCCAGTAGTTCATATCGGTTTCCAAATCCCAATGAGCAGTTCTTC.

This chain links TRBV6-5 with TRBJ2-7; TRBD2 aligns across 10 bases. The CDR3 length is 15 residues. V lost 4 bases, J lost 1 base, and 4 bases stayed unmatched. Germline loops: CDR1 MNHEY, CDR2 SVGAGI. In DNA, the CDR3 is TGTGCCAGCAGTTCAGCGGGGGGGTTATCCTACGAGCAGTACTTC. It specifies CASSSAGGLSYEQYF.

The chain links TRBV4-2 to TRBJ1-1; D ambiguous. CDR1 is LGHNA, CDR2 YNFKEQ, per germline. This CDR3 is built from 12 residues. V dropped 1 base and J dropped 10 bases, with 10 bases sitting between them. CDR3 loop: CASSQGASLAFF. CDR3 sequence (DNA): TGTGCCAGCAGCCAAGGGGCCTCGTTAGCTTTCTTT.

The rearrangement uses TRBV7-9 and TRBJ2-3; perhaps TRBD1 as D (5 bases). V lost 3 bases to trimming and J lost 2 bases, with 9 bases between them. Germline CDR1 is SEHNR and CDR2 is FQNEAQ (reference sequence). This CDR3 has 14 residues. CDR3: CASSLGPITDTQYF. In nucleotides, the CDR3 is TGTGCCAGCAGCTTGGGGCCTATCACAGATACGCAGTATTTT.

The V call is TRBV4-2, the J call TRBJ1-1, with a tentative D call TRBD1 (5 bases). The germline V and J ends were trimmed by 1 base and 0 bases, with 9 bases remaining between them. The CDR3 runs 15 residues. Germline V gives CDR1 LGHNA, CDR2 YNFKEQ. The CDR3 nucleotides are TGTGCCAGCAGCCAAGGGTTCAGGGTGAACACTGAAGCTTTCTTT. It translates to CASSQGFRVNTEAFF.

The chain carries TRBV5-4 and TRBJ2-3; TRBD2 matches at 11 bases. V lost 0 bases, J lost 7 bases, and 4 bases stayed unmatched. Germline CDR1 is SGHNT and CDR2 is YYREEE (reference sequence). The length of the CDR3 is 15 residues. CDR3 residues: CASSLASGGSYTQYF. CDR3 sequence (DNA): TGTGCCAGCAGCTTGGCTAGCGGGGGGTCATATACGCAGTATTTT.

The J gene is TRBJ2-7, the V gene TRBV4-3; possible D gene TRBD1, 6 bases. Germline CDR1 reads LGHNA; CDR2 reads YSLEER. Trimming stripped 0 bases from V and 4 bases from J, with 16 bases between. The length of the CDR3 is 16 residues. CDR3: CASSQDLLQGQYEQYF. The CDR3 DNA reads TGCGCCAGCAGCCAAGATCTTCTCCAGGGACAATACGAGCAGTACTTC.

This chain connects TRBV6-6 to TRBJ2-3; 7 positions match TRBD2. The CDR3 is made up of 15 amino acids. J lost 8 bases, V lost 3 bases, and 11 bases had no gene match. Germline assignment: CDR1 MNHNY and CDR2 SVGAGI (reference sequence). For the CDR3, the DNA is TGTGCCAGCAGTTATTCGAGCGGGGTACGGGTTACGCAGTATTTT. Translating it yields CASSYSSGVRVTQYF.

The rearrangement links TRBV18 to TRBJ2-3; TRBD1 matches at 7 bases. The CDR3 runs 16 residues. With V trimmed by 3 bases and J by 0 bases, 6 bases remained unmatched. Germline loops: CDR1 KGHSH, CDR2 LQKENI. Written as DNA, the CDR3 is TGTGCCAGCTCACCGTTGGGACAGTCCAGCACAGATACGCAGTATTTT. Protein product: CASSPLGQSSTDTQYF.

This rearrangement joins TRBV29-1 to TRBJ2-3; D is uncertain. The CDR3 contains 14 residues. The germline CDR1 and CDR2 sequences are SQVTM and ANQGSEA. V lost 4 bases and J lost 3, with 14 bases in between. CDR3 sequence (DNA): TGCAGCGTTGGTTCTGCTTATTTGACAGATACGCAGTATTTT. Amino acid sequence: CSVGSAYLTDTQYF.

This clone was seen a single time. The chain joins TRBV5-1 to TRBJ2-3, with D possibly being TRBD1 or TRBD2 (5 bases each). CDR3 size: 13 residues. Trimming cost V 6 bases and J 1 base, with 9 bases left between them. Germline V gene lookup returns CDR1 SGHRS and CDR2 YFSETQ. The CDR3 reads CASTGAGTDTQYF. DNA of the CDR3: TGCGCCAGCACCGGGGCGGGCACAGATACGCAGTATTTT.